This T cell receptor (beta chain) was documented in a study of T cells in Graves' hyperthyroidism and ophthalmopathy. At the level of the study: Peripheral blood was acquired at first diagnosis, ahead of any therapy whatsoever.

Clinicians diagnosed patients from clinical symptoms, serum thyroxine and TRAb, thyroid ultrasound and orbital computed tomography. This clonotype was seen ten or more times. The antigen remains unidentified. Amplification of TCR beta CDR3 regions used RNA as the template. TCR CDR3 underwent first-round RT-PCR with the HTBI primer set. TCRdb re-analysed the multiplex PCR reads in MiXCR, keeping a single row per CDR3 protein. Counted here are a few hundred thousand distinct CDR3 sequences, around 15% occurring once; the ten biggest clones make up 4% to 6.5%. With 3 bases clipped from V and 3 bases from J, the junction kept 7 bases outside the gene matches. The germline gives CDR1 SGHNT, CDR2 YYREEE (reference sequence). The CDR3 spans 15 residues. Findings of the study overall: A 13 V-J signature model discriminated ophthalmopathy versus stable hyperthyroidism.

Sequencing was performed on blood. The J gene is TRBJ1-2, the V gene TRBV5-4, with TRBD1 identical over 8 bases. This TCR was sampled from a woman aged 18-29 years with Graves' hyperthyroidism. CDR3 DNA sequence: TGTGCCAGCAGCTCCCGGACAGGGCAGGACTATGGCTACACCTTC. This gives the protein CASSSRTGQDYGYTF.